Listed below are T cell receptor beta chains from one sample, sequenced in a study of OX40 agonist ivuxolimab in advanced cancers. Produced via immunoSEQ multiplex PCR; TCRdb's table is partial and in-frame only. The sample lists about 90,000 clones; about 87% were seen once. Specimen: CD4+ or CD8+ T cells sorted from blood, collected in a trial of the OX40 agonist ivuxolimab. The receptors derive from an adult with an advanced solid tumor such as melanoma, head and neck, liver or kidney cancer. Both conserved end residues are part of each CDR3. Each record gives: V gene, D gene, J gene, clone size, CDR3 protein, CDR3 DNA. A D gene is named only where the DNA matches it firmly. The listing skips clone size in some rows; elsewhere it reads once, few, many or a size class.

>TRBV6-1|NA|TRBJ2-7|once
CASREGAGSYEQYF
TGTGCCAGCAGGGAGGGGGCAGGGTCCTACGAGCAGTACTTC
>TRBV29-1|NA|TRBJ1-1|NA
CSVEIAMNTEAFF
TGCAGCGTTGAAATTGCAATGAACACTGAAGCTTTCTTT
>TRBV27|NA|TRBJ1-1|NA
CASRGGGTEAFF
TGTGCCAGCAGGGGGGGTGGGACTGAAGCTTTCTTT
>TRBV19|NA|TRBJ2-7|NA
CASNMGAGSDEQYF
TGTGCCAGTAATATGGGCGCAGGGTCGGACGAGCAGTACTTC
>TRBV5-1|TRBD2|TRBJ2-7|few
CASSFLPGLAWEQYF
TGCGCCAGCAGCTTTTTACCGGGACTAGCGTGGGAGCAGTACTTC
>TRBV4-1|NA|TRBJ1-2|NA
CASSQVTQGKSSYGYTF
TGCGCCAGCAGCCAAGTGACCCAGGGCAAATCATCATATGGCTACACCTTC
>TRBV7-9|NA|TRBJ2-5|NA
CASREGQTQYF
TGTGCCAGCAGGGAGGGACAGACCCAGTACTTC
>TRBV6-4|NA|TRBJ2-1|NA
CASSGFQGGPNEQFF
TGTGCCAGCAGTGGGTTCCAGGGGGGGCCCAATGAGCAGTTCTTC
>TRBV5-1|NA|TRBJ1-2|once
CASSDTGYGYTF
TGCGCCAGCAGCGATACAGGGTATGGCTACACCTTC
>TRBV5-4|TRBD1|TRBJ2-3|NA
CASSLRAGTDSTDTQYF
TGTGCCAGCAGCTTACGGGCCGGGACAGATAGCACAGATACGCAGTATTTT
>TRBV7-9|TRBD1|TRBJ2-7|once
CASSPEQGAKEQYF
TGTGCCAGCAGCCCAGAACAGGGGGCCAAAGAGCAGTACTTC
>TRBV7-3|NA|TRBJ2-1|NA
CASSSSRDLYNEQFF
TGTGCCAGCAGCTCCAGCAGGGACCTATACAATGAGCAGTTCTTC
>TRBV2|TRBD2|TRBJ2-6|NA
CARVRLAGSSGANVLTF
TGTGCCAGGGTTAGACTAGCGGGTTCGTCGGGGGCCAACGTCCTGACTTTC
>TRBV4-1|NA|TRBJ2-7|NA
CASSQETDNYEQYF
TGCGCCAGCAGCCAAGAAACGGACAACTACGAGCAGTACTTC
>TRBV7-6|NA|TRBJ1-1|once
CASSLVGGNTEAFF
TGTGCCAGCAGCTTAGTTGGGGGGAACACTGAAGCTTTCTTT
>TRBV6-1|TRBD1|TRBJ1-2|NA
CASSELRTGGTYGYTF
TGTGCCAGCAGTGAATTGCGGACAGGAGGGACTTATGGCTACACCTTC
>TRBV28|TRBD2|TRBJ2-4|NA
CASSNGLAGGPAKNIQYF
TGTGCCAGCAGTAATGGACTAGCGGGAGGGCCAGCCAAAAACATTCAGTACTTC
>TRBV9|NA|TRBJ2-7|NA
CASSVGTGPYEQYF
TGTGCCAGCAGCGTAGGGACTGGCCCCTACGAGCAGTACTTC
>TRBV7-9|NA|TRBJ1-6|NA
CASSQSGDRDGSPLHF
TGTGCCAGCAGCCAGAGCGGGGACCGGGACGGGTCACCCCTCCACTTT
>TRBV19|NA|TRBJ2-7|NA
CASRGAGVSEQYF
TGTGCCAGTAGGGGAGCTGGAGTGAGCGAGCAGTACTTC
>TRBV4-1|NA|TRBJ2-7|NA
CASSQETTFSYEQYF
TGCGCCAGCAGCCAAGAGACTACTTTCTCCTACGAGCAGTACTTC
>TRBV28|TRBD1|TRBJ1-2|NA
CASQRGQGRNYGYTF
TGTGCCAGCCAACGTGGACAGGGGCGGAACTATGGCTACACCTTC
>TRBV6-1|TRBD1|TRBJ1-2|few
CASSDQGGDGYTF
TGTGCCAGCAGTGACCAGGGGGGCGATGGCTACACCTTC
>TRBV19|TRBD1|TRBJ1-1|NA
CASSTPGTGRETEAFF
TGTGCCAGTAGTACGCCCGGGACAGGGAGGGAGACTGAAGCTTTCTTT
>TRBV28|NA|TRBJ1-1|few
CASSSQGTEAFF
TGTGCCAGCAGTTCGCAGGGCACTGAAGCTTTCTTT
>TRBV14|NA|TRBJ2-2|NA
CASSQAGVSLLFF
TGTGCCAGCAGCCAAGCTGGGGTTAGCCTACTGTTTTTT
>TRBV6-6|NA|TRBJ1-1|NA
CASSYSRRHPDEAFF
TGTGCCAGCAGTTACTCGAGACGACACCCCGATGAAGCTTTCTTT
>TRBV5-1|TRBD1|TRBJ1-6|NA
CASSSGQGDSPLHF
TGCGCCAGCAGCTCGGGACAGGGTGATTCACCCCTCCACTTT
>TRBV5-6|TRBD1|TRBJ2-7|NA
CASSPEAVQGASYEQYF
TGTGCCAGCAGCCCTGAGGCCGTTCAGGGGGCTTCCTACGAGCAGTACTTC
>TRBV12-5|NA|TRBJ2-1|NA
CATHLGNEQFF
TGTGCTACCCACTTGGGAAATGAGCAGTTCTTC
>TRBV27|TRBD1|TRBJ2-5|NA
CASSFTGQGDLETQYF
TGTGCCAGCAGTTTCACCGGACAGGGGGACCTAGAGACCCAGTACTTC
>TRBV6-1|TRBD1|TRBJ1-1|NA
CASSADRGTEAFF
TGTGCCAGCAGCGCCGACAGGGGCACTGAAGCTTTCTTT
>TRBV18|NA|TRBJ2-2|NA
CASSPPKTVNTGELFF
TGTGCCAGCTCACCACCTAAGACAGTTAACACCGGGGAGCTGTTTTTT
>TRBV6-6|NA|TRBJ1-4|NA
CASILILGRGEKLFF
TGTGCCAGCATTTTAATCCTGGGGCGCGGAGAAAAACTGTTTTTT
>TRBV6-5|NA|TRBJ1-5|once
CASSYSGTPDQPQHF
TGTGCCAGCAGCTATTCCGGGACACCCGATCAGCCCCAGCATTTT
>TRBV11-2|NA|TRBJ2-1|NA
CASRYSFNEQFF
TGTGCCAGCAGGTATAGTTTCAATGAGCAGTTCTTC
>TRBV4-1|TRBD2|TRBJ2-7|NA
CASSHPGPSSGRAGGEQYF
TGCGCCAGCAGCCACCCTGGACCCTCTAGCGGGAGGGCCGGGGGGGAGCAGTACTTC
>TRBV11-2|NA|TRBJ2-2|once
CASSRHPANTGELFF
TGTGCCAGCAGCCGACACCCGGCGAACACCGGGGAGCTGTTTTTT
>TRBV10-2|TRBD2|TRBJ2-5|NA
CASSQTSYRETQYF
TGCGCCAGCAGTCAGACTAGCTACAGAGAGACCCAGTACTTC
>TRBV7-2|NA|TRBJ1-1|NA
CASSFGAGPVREAFF
TGTGCCAGCAGCTTTGGGGCAGGTCCAGTCCGGGAAGCTTTCTTT
>TRBV5-1|NA|TRBJ2-1|NA
CASSFGKNEQFF
TGCGCCAGCAGCTTCGGCAAGAATGAGCAGTTCTTC
>TRBV9|TRBD1|TRBJ2-3|NA
CASSVGAQGAWDTQYF
TGTGCCAGCAGCGTAGGGGCTCAGGGGGCGTGGGATACGCAGTATTTT
>TRBV5-6|NA|TRBJ2-4|NA
CASSLGAEGGKNIQYF
TGTGCCAGCAGCTTGGGAGCGGAGGGGGGCAAAAACATTCAGTACTTC
>TRBV6-6|NA|TRBJ1-1|NA
CASGLNTEAFF
TGTGCCAGCGGGCTGAACACTGAAGCTTTCTTT
>TRBV7-9|NA|TRBJ2-6|NA
CASSLGRGSGANVLTF
TGTGCCAGCAGCTTAGGGAGAGGCTCTGGGGCCAACGTCCTGACTTTC
>TRBV9|NA|TRBJ2-3|NA
CASSVGGLDTQYF
TGTGCCAGCAGCGTAGGGGGGTTGGATACGCAGTATTTT
>TRBV6-1|TRBD2|TRBJ2-1|NA
CASSEALAGADEQFF
TGTGCCAGCAGTGAAGCCCTAGCGGGAGCGGATGAGCAGTTCTTC
>TRBV18|NA|TRBJ1-3|NA
CASSPETSSGNTIYF
TGTGCCAGCTCCCCCGAGACAAGCTCTGGAAACACCATATATTTT
>TRBV30|NA|TRBJ1-1|NA
CAWSEDWNTEAFF
TGTGCCTGGAGTGAGGACTGGAACACTGAAGCTTTCTTT